This TCR beta chain was observed in a study of blood T cells in healthy people across ages. Alongside a J-beta primer mix, a sample-barcoded 5' primer served in a second PCR lasting roughly 6 to 12 cycles. Per sample, CDR3-containing paired-end reads numbered at least 2.5 million. TCRdb fed the 5' RACE reads into MiXCR, producing one record per CDR3 protein. The repertoire holds about 1.8 million distinct CDR3 sequences, around 50% seen once, with over 2% in the top ten. For this clonotype: Its target is unknown.

Study-level points and caveats: As naive T cell percentage varied, TCR beta diversity correlated strongly with it.

The length of the CDR3 is 15 residues. Trimming removed 4 bases from V and 8 bases from J, with 18 bases in between. Looked up from germline, CDR1 is SGHRS and CDR2 is YFSETQ. Isolation yielded PBMCs, at least 7 million per sample, in every case. The chain is built from TRBV5-1 and TRBJ1-4; D perhaps matches TRBD1 (5 bases). The sequence came from a woman aged 40 to 50 in good health. The material sequenced was blood. The CDR3 region is CASSKAGTEKEKLFF. The CDR3 region has the DNA TGCGCCAGCAGCAAGGCCGGGACGGAGAAGGAAAAACTGTTTTTT.